This T cell receptor beta chain was identified in a study of Tregs in tolerant kidney transplant recipients. Germline lookup yields CDR1 MGHDK and CDR2 SYGVNS. Trimming removed 7 bases from V and 3 bases from J, with 16 bases in between. The CDR3 is made up of 14 amino acids. Regarding this clone: Its matching antigen is unknown.

CD4+CD25+CD127- Tregs, CD4+CD25- non-Tregs, CD4 and CD8 cells were sorted. Assay: immunoSEQ multiplex PCR; the TCRdb copy retains only in-frame clones and omits some. Of 68,000 or so clones in the sample, 84% were seen once. Regarding the study as a whole: Tregs expanded with activated donor B cells seemed most donor-specific.

This clonotype was obtained from a human donor in good health. The specimen was CD4+ T cells from blood. The gene calls are TRBV25-1 and TRBJ2-7; weak D call: TRBD2 (5 bases). The CDR3 region is CASTPSGSVYEQYF. As DNA, the CDR3 is TGTGCCAGCACCCCAAGCGGCAGCGTCTACGAGCAGTACTTC.